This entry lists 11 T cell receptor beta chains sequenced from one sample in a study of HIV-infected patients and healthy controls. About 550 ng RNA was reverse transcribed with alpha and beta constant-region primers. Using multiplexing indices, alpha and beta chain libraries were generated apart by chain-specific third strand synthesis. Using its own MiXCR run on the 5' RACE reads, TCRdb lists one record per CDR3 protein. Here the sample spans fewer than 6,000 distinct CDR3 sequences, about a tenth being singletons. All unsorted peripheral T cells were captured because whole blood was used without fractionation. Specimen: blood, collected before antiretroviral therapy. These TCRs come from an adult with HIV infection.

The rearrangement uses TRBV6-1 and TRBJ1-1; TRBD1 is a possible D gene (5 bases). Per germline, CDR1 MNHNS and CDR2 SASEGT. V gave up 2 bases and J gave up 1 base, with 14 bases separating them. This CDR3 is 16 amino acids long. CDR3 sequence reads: CASSEPGSIRNTEAFF. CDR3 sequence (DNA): TGTGCCAGCAGTGAACCAGGGTCCATCCGGAACACTGAAGCTTTCTTT.

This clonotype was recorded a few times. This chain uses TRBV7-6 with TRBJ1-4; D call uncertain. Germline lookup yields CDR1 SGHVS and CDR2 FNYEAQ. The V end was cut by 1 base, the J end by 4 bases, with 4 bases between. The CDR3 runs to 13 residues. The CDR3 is CASSLVNNEKLFF. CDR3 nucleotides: TGTGCCAGCAGCTTAGTGAATAATGAAAAACTGTTTTTT.

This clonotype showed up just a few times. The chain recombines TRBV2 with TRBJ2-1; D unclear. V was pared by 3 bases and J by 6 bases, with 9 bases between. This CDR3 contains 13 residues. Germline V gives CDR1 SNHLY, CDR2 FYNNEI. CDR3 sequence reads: CASSDVVFNEQFF. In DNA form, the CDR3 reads TGTGCCAGCAGTGATGTGGTTTTCAATGAGCAGTTCTTC. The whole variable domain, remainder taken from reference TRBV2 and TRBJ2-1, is EPEVTQTPSHQVTQMGQEVILRCVPISNHLYFYWYRQILGQKVEFLVSFYNNEISEKSEIFDDQFSVERPDGSNFTLKIRSTKLEDSAMYFCASSDVVFNEQFFGPGTRLTVL.

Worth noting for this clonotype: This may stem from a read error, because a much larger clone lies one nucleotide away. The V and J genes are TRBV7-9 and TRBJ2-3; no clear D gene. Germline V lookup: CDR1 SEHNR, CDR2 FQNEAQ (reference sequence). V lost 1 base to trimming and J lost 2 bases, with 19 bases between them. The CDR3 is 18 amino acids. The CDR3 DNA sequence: TGTGCCAGCAGCTTAGGGGCAGTTCCCACTACCGACACAGATACGCAGTATTTT. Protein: CASSLGAVPTTDTDTQYF.

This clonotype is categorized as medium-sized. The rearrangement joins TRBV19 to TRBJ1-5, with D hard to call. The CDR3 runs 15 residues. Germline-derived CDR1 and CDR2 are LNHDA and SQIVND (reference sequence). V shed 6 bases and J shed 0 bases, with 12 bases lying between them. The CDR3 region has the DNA TGTGCCAGTAGGGATAGGAGTTATAGCAATCAGCCCCAGCATTTT. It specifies CASRDRSYSNQPQHF.

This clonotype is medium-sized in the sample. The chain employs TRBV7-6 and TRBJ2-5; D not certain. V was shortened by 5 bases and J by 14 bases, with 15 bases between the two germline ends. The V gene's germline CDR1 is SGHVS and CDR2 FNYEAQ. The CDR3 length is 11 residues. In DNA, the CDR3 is TGTGCCAGCAGCACTGGCTCCGGTGGATACTTC. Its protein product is CASSTGSGGYF.

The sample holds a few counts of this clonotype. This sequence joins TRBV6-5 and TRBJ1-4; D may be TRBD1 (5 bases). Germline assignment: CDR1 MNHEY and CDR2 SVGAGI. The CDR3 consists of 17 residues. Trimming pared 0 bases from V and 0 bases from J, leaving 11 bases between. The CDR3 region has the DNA TGTGCCAGCAGTTACTCGTTTGAGGGGACAACTAATGAAAAACTGTTTTTT. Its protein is CASSYSFEGTTNEKLFF.

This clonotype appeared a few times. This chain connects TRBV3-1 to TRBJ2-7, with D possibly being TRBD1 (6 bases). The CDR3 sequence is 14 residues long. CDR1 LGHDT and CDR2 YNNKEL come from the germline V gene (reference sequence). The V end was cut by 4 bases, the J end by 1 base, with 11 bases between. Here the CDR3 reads CASSLGTRSYEQYF. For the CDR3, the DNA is TGTGCCAGCAGCCTTGGGACACGATCCTACGAGCAGTACTTC.

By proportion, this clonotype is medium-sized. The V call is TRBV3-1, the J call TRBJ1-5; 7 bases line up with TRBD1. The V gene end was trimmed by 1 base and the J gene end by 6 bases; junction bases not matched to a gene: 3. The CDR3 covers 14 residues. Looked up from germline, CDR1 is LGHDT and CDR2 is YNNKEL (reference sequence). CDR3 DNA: TGTGCCAGCAGCCAAGGACAGGGAACTCAGCCCCAGCATTTT. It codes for CASSQGQGTQPQHF.

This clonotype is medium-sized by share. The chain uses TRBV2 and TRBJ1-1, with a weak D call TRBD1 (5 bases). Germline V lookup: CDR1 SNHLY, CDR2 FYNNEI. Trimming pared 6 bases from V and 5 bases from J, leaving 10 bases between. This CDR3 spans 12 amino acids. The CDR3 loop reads CASRGDWTEAFF. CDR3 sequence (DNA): TGTGCCAGCAGGGGGGATTGGACTGAAGCTTTCTTT.

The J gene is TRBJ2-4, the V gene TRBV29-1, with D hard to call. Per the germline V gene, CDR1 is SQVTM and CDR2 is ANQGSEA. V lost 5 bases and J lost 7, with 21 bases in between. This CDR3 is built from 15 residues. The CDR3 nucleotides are TGCAGCGTTTTCGGCGGACCCACCCTTAGGAACATTCAGTACTTC. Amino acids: CSVFGGPTLRNIQYF.